These 15 T cell receptor beta chains came from one sample sequenced in a study of OX40 agonist ivuxolimab in advanced cancers. Sequencing used immunoSEQ multiplex PCR; TCRdb keeps in-frame clones, though not all of them. In the table there are tens of thousands of clones, approximately 88% of which are singletons. Sequencing was performed on CD4+ or CD8+ T cells sorted from blood, taken in a trial of the OX40 agonist ivuxolimab. The receptors stem from an adult with an advanced solid tumor such as melanoma, head and neck, liver or kidney cancer.

This clone was detected only once. The gene calls are TRBV7-6 and TRBJ2-7; 11 bases fit TRBD2. CDR3 length equals 14 residues. The J segment lost 4 bases and the V segment lost 3 bases, leaving 2 bases of the junction unmatched. Germline V gene data show CDR1 as SGHVS and CDR2 as FNYEAQ. CDR3 residues: CASSFSGRAYEQYF. The DNA of the CDR3 is TGTGCCAGCAGCTTTAGCGGGAGGGCGTACGAGCAGTACTTC.

The chain carries TRBV5-1 and TRBJ2-7; tentatively, D is TRBD1 (6 bases). The CDR3 consists of 17 residues. The germline gives CDR1 SGHRS, CDR2 YFSETQ. V was clipped by 4 bases and J by 3 bases, with 23 bases between them. This chain's CDR3 is CASSLTSDRPLVYEQYF. CDR3 nucleotide sequence: TGCGCCAGCAGCCTCACCTCCGACAGGCCCCTAGTCTACGAGCAGTACTTC.

V gene TRBV11-2 combines with J gene TRBJ2-7; possibly TRBD1 for D (6 bases). This CDR3 has 19 amino acids. The V gene's germline CDR1 is SGHAT and CDR2 FQNNGV. V lost 3 bases to trimming and J lost 0 bases, with 24 bases between them. CDR3 sequence: CASSFPTTGTQTTSYEQYF. In DNA form, the CDR3 reads TGTGCCAGCAGCTTCCCAACCACTGGGACACAGACTACCTCCTACGAGCAGTACTTC.

V and J are TRBV6-5 and TRBJ2-7, with D perhaps TRBD2 (5 bases). The CDR3 runs 13 residues. CDR1 is MNHEY, CDR2 SVGAGI, per germline. Trimming removed 4 bases from V and 3 bases from J, with 10 bases in between. The chain's CDR3 is CASSFGEDYEQYF. CDR3 in DNA: TGTGCCAGCAGTTTCGGGGAAGACTACGAGCAGTACTTC.

The rearrangement links TRBV2 to TRBJ2-1, with 14 bases that match TRBD2. J was trimmed by 9 bases and V by 6 bases; bases with no gene match: 10. CDR3 size: 16 residues. CDR1 SNHLY and CDR2 FYNNEI come from the germline V gene. The CDR3 region is CASSGLGLAGVGEQFF. The CDR3 DNA is TGTGCCAGCAGCGGACTGGGACTAGCGGGAGTTGGTGAGCAGTTCTTC.

The rearrangement joins TRBV27 to TRBJ1-1; 8 bases map to TRBD1. V lost 0 bases to trimming and J lost 6 bases; unmatched junction nucleotides: 6. CDR3 length: 15 residues. Germline CDR1 and CDR2: MNHEY and SMNVEV (reference sequence). The CDR3 bases are TGTGCCAGCAGTTTATCCAGGGGGCTGGTATCTGAAGCTTTCTTT. This gives the protein CASSLSRGLVSEAFF.

By its share, this clone is large. The J gene is TRBJ2-6, the V gene TRBV6-4; no clear D gene. Per germline, CDR1 MRHNA and CDR2 SNTAGT. The CDR3 is 15 amino acids. V was cut by 2 bases and J by 0 bases, with 5 bases left in between. The chain's CDR3 is CASSDRSSGANVLTF. The DNA for the CDR3 is TGTGCCAGCAGTGACAGGTCCTCTGGGGCCAACGTCCTGACTTTC.

The gene calls are TRBV4-2 and TRBJ1-2; D is ambiguous. Germline CDR1 and CDR2: LGHNA and YNFKEQ. V was pared by 5 bases and J by 4 bases, with 14 bases between. This CDR3 comprises 14 residues. CDR3 sequence (DNA): TGTGCCAGCAGCTTAGGAGGGAGCGGCTATGGCTACACCTTC. This codes for CASSLGGSGYGYTF.

The V and J genes are TRBV7-3 and TRBJ2-1, with no clear D. The CDR3 length is 13 residues. CDR1 is SGHTA and CDR2 is FQGTGA in the germline V gene. V was shortened by 5 bases and J by 1 base, with 6 bases between the two germline ends. The CDR3 spells CASSLQSYNEQFF. CDR3 nucleotide sequence: TGTGCCAGCAGCCTACAGTCCTACAATGAGCAGTTCTTC.

This clone was detected only once. This sequence joins TRBV6-5 and TRBJ2-6; unclear D gene. This CDR3 has 16 residues. CDR1 is MNHEY, CDR2 SVGAGI, per germline. Trimming took 0 bases from V and 4 from J, leaving 10 bases between them. The CDR3 nucleotides are TGTGCCAGCAGTTACTCGATTAGGCCGGGGGCCAACGTCCTGACTTTC. It codes for CASSYSIRPGANVLTF.

V usage is TRBV28 and J usage is TRBJ1-1, with TRBD1 as a possible D gene (6 bases). V dropped 3 bases and J dropped 6 bases, with 17 bases sitting between them. The CDR3 contains 15 residues. Looked up from germline, CDR1 is MDHEN and CDR2 is SYDVKM. The CDR3 bases are TGTGCCAGCAGTTTCTCCCGAACAGGGAGGGCTGAAGCTTTCTTT. The encoded protein is CASSFSRTGRAEAFF.

The chain couples TRBV6-6 to TRBJ2-2; the D gene is possibly TRBD2 (6 bases). Deletions cut 2 bases from V and 4 bases from J, with 14 bases between. The CDR3 runs 16 residues. The V gene's germline CDR1 is MNHNY and CDR2 SVGAGI (reference sequence). The CDR3 here is CASSYRQTSFTGELFF. The DNA of the CDR3 is TGTGCCAGCAGTTACAGACAAACTAGCTTCACCGGGGAGCTGTTTTTT.

The rearrangement links TRBV7-9 to TRBJ2-3; 11 nucleotides line up with TRBD2. CDR3 length: 17 residues. Germline V gene sequence: CDR1 SEHNR, CDR2 FQNEAQ (reference sequence). The V segment lost 4 bases and the J segment 2 bases; nucleotides outside the gene matches: 8. CDR3: CASSSPLTSGDTDTQYF. DNA for the CDR3: TGTGCCAGCAGCTCCCCCTTGACTAGCGGGGACACAGATACGCAGTATTTT.

This chain joins TRBV6-1 and TRBJ2-7; 9 bases fit TRBD1. The V and J ends lost 10 bases and 1 base, in that order; junction bases with no gene match: 2. This CDR3 spans 12 amino acids. Germline assignment: CDR1 MNHNS and CDR2 SASEGT. CDR3: CAIGTGSYEQYF. CDR3 nucleotide sequence: TGTGCCATCGGGACAGGGTCCTACGAGCAGTACTTC.

This rearrangement joins TRBV25-1 to TRBJ2-3; 8 nucleotides agree with TRBD1. Losses at the gene ends were 10 bases for V and 3 bases for J; bases not matched to a gene: 6. The germline gives CDR1 MGHDK, CDR2 SYGVNS. The length of the CDR3 is 13 residues. The CDR3 is CATGQGTTDTQYF. CDR3 nucleotide sequence: TGTGCCACCGGACAGGGAACGACAGATACGCAGTATTTT.